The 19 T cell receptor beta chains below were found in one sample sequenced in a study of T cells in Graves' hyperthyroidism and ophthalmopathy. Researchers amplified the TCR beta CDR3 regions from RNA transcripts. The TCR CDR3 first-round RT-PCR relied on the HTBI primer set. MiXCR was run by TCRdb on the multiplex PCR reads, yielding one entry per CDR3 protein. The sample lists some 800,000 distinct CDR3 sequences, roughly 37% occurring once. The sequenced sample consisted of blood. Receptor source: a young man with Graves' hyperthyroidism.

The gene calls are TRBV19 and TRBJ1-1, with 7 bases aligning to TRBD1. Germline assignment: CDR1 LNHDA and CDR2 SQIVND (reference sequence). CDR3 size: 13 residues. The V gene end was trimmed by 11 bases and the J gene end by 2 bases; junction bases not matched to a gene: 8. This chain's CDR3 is CAAGTAPNTEAFF. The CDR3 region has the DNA TGTGCCGCTGGGACAGCGCCTAACACTGAAGCTTTCTTT.

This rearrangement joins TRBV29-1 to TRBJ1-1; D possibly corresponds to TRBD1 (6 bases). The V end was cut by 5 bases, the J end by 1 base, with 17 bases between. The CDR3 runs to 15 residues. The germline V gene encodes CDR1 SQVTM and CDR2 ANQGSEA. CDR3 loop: CSVFLVAGANTEAFF. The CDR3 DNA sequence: TGCAGCGTTTTCTTAGTGGCGGGGGCGAACACTGAAGCTTTCTTT.

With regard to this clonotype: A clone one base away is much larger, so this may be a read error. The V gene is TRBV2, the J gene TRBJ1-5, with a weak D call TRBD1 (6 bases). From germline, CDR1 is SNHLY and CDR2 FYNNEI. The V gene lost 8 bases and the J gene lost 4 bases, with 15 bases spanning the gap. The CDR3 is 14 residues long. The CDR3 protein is CASCLNTGNQPQHF. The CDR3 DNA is TGTGCCAGCTGTTTAAACACAGGGAATCAGCCCCAGCATTTT.

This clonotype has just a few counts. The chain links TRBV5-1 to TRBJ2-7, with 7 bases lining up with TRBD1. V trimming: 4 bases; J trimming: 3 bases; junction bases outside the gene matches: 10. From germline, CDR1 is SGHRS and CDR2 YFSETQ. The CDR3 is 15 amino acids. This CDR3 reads CASSQLPGQHYEQYF. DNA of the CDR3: TGCGCCAGCAGCCAGCTTCCGGGACAGCACTACGAGCAGTACTTC.

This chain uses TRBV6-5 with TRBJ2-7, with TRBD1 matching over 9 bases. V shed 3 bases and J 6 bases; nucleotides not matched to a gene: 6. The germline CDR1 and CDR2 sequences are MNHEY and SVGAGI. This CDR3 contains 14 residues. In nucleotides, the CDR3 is TGTGCCAGCAGTTATCAAACAGGGGGCTCCGAGCAGTACTTC. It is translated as CASSYQTGGSEQYF.

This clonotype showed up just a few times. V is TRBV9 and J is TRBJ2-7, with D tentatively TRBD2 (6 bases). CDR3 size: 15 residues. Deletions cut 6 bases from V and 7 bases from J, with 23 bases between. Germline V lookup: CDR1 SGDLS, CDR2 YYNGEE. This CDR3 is CASTPGGRPGEEQYF. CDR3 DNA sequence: TGTGCCAGCACCCCTGGGGGGAGACCAGGAGAAGAGCAGTACTTC. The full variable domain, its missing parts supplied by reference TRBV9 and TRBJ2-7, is DSGVTQTPKHLITATGQRVTLRCSPRSGDLSVYWYQQSLDQGLQFLIQYYNGEERAKGNILERFSAQQFPDLHSELNLSSLELGDSALYFCASTPGGRPGEEQYFGPGTRLTVT.

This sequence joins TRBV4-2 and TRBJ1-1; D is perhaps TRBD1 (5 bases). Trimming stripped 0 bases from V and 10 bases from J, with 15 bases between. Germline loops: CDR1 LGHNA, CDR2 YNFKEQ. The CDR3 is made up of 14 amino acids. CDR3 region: CASSQDGTSPGAFF. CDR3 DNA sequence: TGTGCCAGCAGCCAAGATGGGACCTCCCCGGGAGCTTTCTTT.

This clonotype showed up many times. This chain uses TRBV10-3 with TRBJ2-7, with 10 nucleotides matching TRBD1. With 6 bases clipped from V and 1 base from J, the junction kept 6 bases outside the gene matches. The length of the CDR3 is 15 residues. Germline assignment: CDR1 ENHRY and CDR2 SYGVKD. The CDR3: CAIRSGTGDSYEQYF. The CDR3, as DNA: TGTGCCATCAGGTCCGGGACAGGGGATTCCTACGAGCAGTACTTC.

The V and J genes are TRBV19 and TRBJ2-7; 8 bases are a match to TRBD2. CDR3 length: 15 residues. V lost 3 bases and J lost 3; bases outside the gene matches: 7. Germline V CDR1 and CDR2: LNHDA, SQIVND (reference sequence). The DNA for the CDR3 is TGTGCCAGTAGTATTAGCGGGGACCGTGTCTACGAGCAGTACTTC. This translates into CASSISGDRVYEQYF.

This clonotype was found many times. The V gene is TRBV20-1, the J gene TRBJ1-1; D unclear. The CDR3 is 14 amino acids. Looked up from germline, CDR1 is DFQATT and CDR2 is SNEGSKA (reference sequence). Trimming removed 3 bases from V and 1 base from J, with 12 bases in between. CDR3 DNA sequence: TGCAGTGCTAGCGTGGCCGGCGGGAACACTGAAGCTTTCTTT. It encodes CSASVAGGNTEAFF.

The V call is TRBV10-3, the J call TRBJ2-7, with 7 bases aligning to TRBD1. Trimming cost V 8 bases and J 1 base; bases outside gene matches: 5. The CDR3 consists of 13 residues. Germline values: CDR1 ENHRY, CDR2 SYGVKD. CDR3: CAIGTAPSYEQYF. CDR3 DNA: TGTGCCATCGGGACAGCCCCATCCTACGAGCAGTACTTC.

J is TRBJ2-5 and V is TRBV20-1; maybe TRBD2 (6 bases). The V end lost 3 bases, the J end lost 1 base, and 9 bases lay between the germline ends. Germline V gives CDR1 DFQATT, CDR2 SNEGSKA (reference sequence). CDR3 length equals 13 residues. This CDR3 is CSAREGSQETQYF. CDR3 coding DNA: TGCAGTGCTAGGGAGGGGAGCCAAGAGACCCAGTACTTC.

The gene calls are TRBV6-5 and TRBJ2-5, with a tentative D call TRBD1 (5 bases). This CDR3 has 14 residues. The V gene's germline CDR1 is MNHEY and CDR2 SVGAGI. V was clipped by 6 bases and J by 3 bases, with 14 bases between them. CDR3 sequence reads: CASSSPLREETQYF. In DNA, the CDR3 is TGTGCCAGCAGCTCTCCCCTCAGGGAAGAGACCCAGTACTTC.

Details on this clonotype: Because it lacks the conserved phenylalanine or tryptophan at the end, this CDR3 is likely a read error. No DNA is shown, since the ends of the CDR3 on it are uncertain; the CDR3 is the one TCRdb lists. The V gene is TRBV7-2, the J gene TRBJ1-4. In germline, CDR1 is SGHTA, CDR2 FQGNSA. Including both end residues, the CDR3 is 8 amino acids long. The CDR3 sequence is CASTQGGS.

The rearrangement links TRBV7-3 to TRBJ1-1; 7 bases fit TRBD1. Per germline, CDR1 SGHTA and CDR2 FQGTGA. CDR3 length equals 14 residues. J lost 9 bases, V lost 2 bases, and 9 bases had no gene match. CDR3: CASSLLRDSAKAFF. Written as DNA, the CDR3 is TGTGCCAGCAGCTTACTCCGGGACAGCGCAAAAGCTTTCTTT.

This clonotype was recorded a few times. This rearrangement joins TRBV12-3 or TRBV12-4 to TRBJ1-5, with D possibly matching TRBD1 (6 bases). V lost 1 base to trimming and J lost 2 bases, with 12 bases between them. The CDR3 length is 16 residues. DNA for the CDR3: TGTGCCAGCAGTTTAGTACGCAGGGGTGGCAATCAGCCCCAGCATTTT. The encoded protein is CASSLVRRGGNQPQHF.

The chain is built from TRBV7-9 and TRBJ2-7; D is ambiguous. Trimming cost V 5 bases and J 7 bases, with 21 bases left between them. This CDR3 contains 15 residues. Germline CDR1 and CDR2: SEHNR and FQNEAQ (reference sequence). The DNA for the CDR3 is TGTGCCAGCAGCCTAGACCAGAACCTGCGGAATGAGCAGTACTTC. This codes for CASSLDQNLRNEQYF.

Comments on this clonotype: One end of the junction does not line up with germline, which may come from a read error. Here the CDR3 reads CASGLAGAEAFF. CDR3 DNA sequence: TGTGCCAGCGGCTTAGCTGGAGCAGAAGCTTTCTTT. The chain recombines TRBV7-9 with TRBJ1-1; D is undetermined. The CDR3 sequence is 12 residues long. CDR1 is SEHNR, CDR2 FQNEAQ, per germline (reference sequence).

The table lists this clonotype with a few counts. The CDR3 region has the DNA TGTGCCAGTAGTATTTGCCGGACAGGGGCCTACGAGCAGTACTTC. Translated: CASSICRTGAYEQYF. This chain links TRBV19 with TRBJ2-7, with 9 bases matching TRBD1. CDR1 LNHDA and CDR2 SQIVND come from the germline V gene (reference sequence). V was pared by 3 bases and J by 2 bases, with 5 bases of the junction left unmatched. The CDR3 spans 15 residues.